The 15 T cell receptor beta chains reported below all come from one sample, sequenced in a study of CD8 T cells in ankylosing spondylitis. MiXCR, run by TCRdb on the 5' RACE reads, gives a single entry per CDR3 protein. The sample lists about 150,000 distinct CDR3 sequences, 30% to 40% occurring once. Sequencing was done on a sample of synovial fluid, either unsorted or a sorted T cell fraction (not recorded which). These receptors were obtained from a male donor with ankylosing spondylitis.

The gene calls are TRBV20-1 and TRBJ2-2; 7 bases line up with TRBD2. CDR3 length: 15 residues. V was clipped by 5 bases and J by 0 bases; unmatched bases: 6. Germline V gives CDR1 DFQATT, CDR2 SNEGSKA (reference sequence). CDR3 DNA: TGCAGTGCTTCCCCGGGACTAACGAACACCGGGGAGCTGTTTTTT. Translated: CSASPGLTNTGELFF.

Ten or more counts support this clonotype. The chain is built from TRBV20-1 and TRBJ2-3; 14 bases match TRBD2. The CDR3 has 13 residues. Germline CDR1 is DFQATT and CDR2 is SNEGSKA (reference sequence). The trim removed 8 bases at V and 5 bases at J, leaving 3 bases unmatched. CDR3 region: CSPGTSGRDTQYF. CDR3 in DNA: TGCAGTCCTGGGACTAGCGGGAGAGATACGCAGTATTTT.

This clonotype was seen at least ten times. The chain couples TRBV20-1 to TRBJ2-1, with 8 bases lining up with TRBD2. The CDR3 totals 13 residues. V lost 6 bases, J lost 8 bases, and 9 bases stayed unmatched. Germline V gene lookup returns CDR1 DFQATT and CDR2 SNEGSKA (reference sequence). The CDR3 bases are TGCAGTGCCTGTCCGGGACTAGTCGATGAGCAGTTCTTC. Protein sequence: CSACPGLVDEQFF.

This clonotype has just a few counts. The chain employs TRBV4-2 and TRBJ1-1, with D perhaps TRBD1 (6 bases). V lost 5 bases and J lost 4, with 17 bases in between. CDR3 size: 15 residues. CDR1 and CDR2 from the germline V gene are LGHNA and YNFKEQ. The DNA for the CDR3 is TGTGCCAGCAGCGACTTTGCAGGGGCAGTCACTGAAGCTTTCTTT. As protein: CASSDFAGAVTEAFF.

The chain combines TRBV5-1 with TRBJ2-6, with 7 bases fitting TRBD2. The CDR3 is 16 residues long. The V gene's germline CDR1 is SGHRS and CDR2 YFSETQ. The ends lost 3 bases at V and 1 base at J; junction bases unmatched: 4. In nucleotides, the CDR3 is TGCGCCAGCAGCTCGGGGGGAGGGTCTGGGGCCAACGTCCTGACTTTC. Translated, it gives CASSSGGGSGANVLTF.

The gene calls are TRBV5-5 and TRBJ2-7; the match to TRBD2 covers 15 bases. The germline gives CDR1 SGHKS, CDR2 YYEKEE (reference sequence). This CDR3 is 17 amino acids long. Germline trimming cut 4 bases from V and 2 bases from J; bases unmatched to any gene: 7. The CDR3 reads CASSLWTSGRGPYEQYF. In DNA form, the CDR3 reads TGTGCCAGCAGCCTCTGGACTAGCGGGAGGGGCCCCTACGAGCAGTACTTC. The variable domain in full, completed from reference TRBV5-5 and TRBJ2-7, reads DAGVTQSPTHLIKTRGQQVTLRCSPISGHKSVSWYQQVLGQGPQFIFQYYEKEERGRGNFPDRFSARQFPNYSSELNVNALLLGDSALYLCASSLWTSGRGPYEQYFGPGTRLTVT.

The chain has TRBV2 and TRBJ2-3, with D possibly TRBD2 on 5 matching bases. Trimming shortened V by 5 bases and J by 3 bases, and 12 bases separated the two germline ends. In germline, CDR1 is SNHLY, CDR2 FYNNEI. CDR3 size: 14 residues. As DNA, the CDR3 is TGTGCCAGCAGTTCTTTCCGACTAACAGATACGCAGTATTTT. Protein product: CASSSFRLTDTQYF.

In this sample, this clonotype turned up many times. CDR3 loop: CASTGGDEQFF. The CDR3 coding sequence is TGCGCCAGCACAGGGGGGGATGAGCAGTTCTTC. The V gene is TRBV5-1, the J gene TRBJ2-1, with D perhaps being TRBD1 or TRBD2 (7 bases each). V lost 6 bases and J lost 8, with 9 bases in between. The germline gives CDR1 SGHRS, CDR2 YFSETQ. This CDR3 has 11 residues.

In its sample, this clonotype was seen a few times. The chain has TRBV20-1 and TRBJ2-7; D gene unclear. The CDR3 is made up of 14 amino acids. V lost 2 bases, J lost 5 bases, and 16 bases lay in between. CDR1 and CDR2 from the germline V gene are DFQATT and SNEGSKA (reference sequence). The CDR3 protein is CSARTLILQNEQYF. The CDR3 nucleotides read TGCAGTGCTAGAACCCTTATACTACAAAACGAGCAGTACTTC.

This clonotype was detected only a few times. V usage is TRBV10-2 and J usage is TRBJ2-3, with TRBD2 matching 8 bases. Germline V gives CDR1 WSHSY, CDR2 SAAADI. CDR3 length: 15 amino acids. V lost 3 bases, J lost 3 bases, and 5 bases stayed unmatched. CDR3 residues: CASSDSGGATDTQYF. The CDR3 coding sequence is TGCGCCAGCAGTGACTCGGGGGGGGCTACAGATACGCAGTATTTT.

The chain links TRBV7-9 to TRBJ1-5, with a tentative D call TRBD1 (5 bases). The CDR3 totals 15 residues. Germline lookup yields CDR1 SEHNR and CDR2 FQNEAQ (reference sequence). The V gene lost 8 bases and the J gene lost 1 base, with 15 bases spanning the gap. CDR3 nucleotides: TGTGCCAGCCAAGGGGATTGGGGAAGCAATCAGCCCCAGCATTTT. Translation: CASQGDWGSNQPQHF.

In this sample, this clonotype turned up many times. This CDR3 reads CASSLTGTARETQYF. In DNA, the CDR3 is TGTGCCAGCAGTCTCACCGGGACAGCAAGAGAGACCCAGTACTTC. The chain is built from TRBV28 and TRBJ2-5; 7 bases align to TRBD1. This CDR3 is built from 15 residues. The V and J ends lost 5 bases and 4 bases, in that order; junction bases with no gene match: 10. Germline CDR1 and CDR2: MDHEN and SYDVKM. The whole variable domain, filled in from reference TRBV28 and TRBJ2-5, reads DVKVTQSSRYLVKRTGEKVFLECVQDMDHENMFWYRQDPGLGLRLIYFSYDVKMKEKGDIPEGYSVSREKKERFSLILESASTNQTSMYLCASSLTGTARETQYFGPGTRLLVL.

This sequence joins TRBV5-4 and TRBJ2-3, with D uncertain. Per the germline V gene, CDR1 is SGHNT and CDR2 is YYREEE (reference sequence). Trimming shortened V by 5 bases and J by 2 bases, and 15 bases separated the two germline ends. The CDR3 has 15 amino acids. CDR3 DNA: TGTGCCAGCAGTCCCGGCGTTAGAGACACAGATACGCAGTATTTT. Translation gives CASSPGVRDTDTQYF. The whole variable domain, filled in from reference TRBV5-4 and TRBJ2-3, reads ETGVTQSPTHLIKTRGQQVTLRCSSQSGHNTVSWYQQALGQGPQFIFQYYREEENGRGNFPPRFSGLQFPNYSSELNVNALELDDSALYLCASSPGVRDTDTQYFGPGTRLTVL.

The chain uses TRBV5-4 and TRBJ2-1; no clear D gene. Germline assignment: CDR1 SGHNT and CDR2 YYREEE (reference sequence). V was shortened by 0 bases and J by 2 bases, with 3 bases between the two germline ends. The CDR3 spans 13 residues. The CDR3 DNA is TGTGCCAGCAGCTTGGTTGCCTACAATGAGCAGTTCTTC. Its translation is CASSLVAYNEQFF.

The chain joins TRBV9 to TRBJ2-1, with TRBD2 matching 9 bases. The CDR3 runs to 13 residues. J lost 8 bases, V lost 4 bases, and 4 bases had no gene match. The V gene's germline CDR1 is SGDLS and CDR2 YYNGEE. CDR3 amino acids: CASSLRLADEQFF. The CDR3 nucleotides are TGTGCCAGCAGCCTGCGACTAGCGGATGAGCAGTTCTTC.